The 26 T cell receptor beta chains listed next were all sequenced from one sample in a study of blood T cell repertoires in COVID-19. TCRdb's table, derived via immunoSEQ multiplex PCR, lists solely in-frame clones and lacks some. The data contain roughly 120,000 clones, less than 90% of them singletons. The sample consisted of peripheral blood. These receptors originate from a man between 65 and 85 years old who had recovered from COVID-19.

The chain couples TRBV5-1 to TRBJ2-7, with 7 nucleotides matching TRBD1. This CDR3 is built from 15 residues. The ends lost 4 bases at V and 7 bases at J; junction bases unmatched: 14. The germline CDR1 and CDR2 sequences are SGHRS and YFSETQ. As DNA, the CDR3 is TGCGCCAGCAGCGGAAGACAGGGCCGGAGCGGAGAGCAGTACTTC. It encodes CASSGRQGRSGEQYF.

The chain is built from TRBV7-2 and TRBJ2-3; unclear D gene. With 5 bases removed from V and 4 bases from J, the gap between germline ends came to 7 bases. The CDR3 runs to 12 residues. The V gene's germline CDR1 is SGHTA and CDR2 FQGNSA. For the CDR3, the DNA is TGTGCCAGCAGCCAATACTCAGATACGCAGTATTTT. Amino acids: CASSQYSDTQYF.

This chain uses TRBV6-1 with TRBJ1-6; the D gene is possibly TRBD1 (6 bases). Per the germline V gene, CDR1 is MNHNS and CDR2 is SASEGT. Trimming took 2 bases from V and 6 from J, leaving 8 bases between them. The CDR3 covers 14 residues. The CDR3 protein is CASSEIRGNSPLHF. CDR3 DNA sequence: TGTGCCAGCAGTGAAATCAGGGGTAATTCACCCCTCCACTTT.

DNA of the CDR3: TGCGCCAGCGGGAGGGATTACGAAGCTTTCTTT. Encoded protein: CASGRDYEAFF. The rearrangement joins TRBV10-1 to TRBJ1-1; the D is unclear. Germline CDR1 reads WNHNN; CDR2 reads SYGVQD (reference sequence). V dropped 8 bases and J dropped 8 bases, with 12 bases sitting between them. CDR3 length: 11 amino acids.

This chain connects TRBV7-2 to TRBJ1-3, with unresolved D. The V gene's germline CDR1 is SGHTA and CDR2 FQGNSA. V was shortened by 1 base and J by 0 bases, with 10 bases between the two germline ends. CDR3 size: 16 residues. The CDR3 region has the DNA TGTGCCAGCAGCTTAGGTCTCAGTTTCTCTGGAAACACCATATATTTT. Its translation is CASSLGLSFSGNTIYF.

The V gene is TRBV11-2, the J gene TRBJ2-1, with a possible D match to TRBD1 (5 bases). The CDR3 runs to 14 residues. Trimming pared 0 bases from V and 6 bases from J, leaving 9 bases between. Germline loops: CDR1 SGHAT, CDR2 FQNNGV. Written as DNA, the CDR3 is TGTGCCAGCAGCTTAGACAGGGCTAGCAATGAGCAGTTCTTC. This translates into CASSLDRASNEQFF.

In nucleotides, the CDR3 is TGTGCCAGCAGCAAGACAGGGTCAGAGACCCAGTACTTC. Translating it yields CASSKTGSETQYF. The chain is built from TRBV12-3 or TRBV12-4 and TRBJ2-5, with 7 bases that match TRBD1. The CDR3 consists of 13 residues. Trimming removed 6 bases from V and 4 bases from J; junction bases left unmatched: 5.

This chain uses TRBV14 with TRBJ2-7; 12 nucleotides agree with TRBD2. CDR1 and CDR2 (germline): SGHDN, FVKESK. Trimming at V came to 4 bases and at J to 2 bases, leaving 6 bases not matched to a gene. The CDR3 is 16 residues long. CDR3 in DNA: TGTGCCAGCAGCCTACAACGACTAGCGGGAGCCTACGAGCAGTACTTC. Translating gives CASSLQRLAGAYEQYF.

Worth noting for this clone: The junction departs from germline at one end; a sequencing error may be responsible. The rearrangement joins TRBV7-2 to TRBJ2-1, with TRBD2 matching 12 bases. The CDR3 runs to 16 residues. Germline values: CDR1 SGHTA, CDR2 FQGNSA. Here the CDR3 reads CASSFLAGGSYKEQFF. CDR3 bases: TGTGCCAGCAGCTTTCTAGCGGGAGGGTCTTACAAAGAGCAGTTCTTC.

The CDR3 coding sequence is TGTGCCAGCAGCTTAGTTTCGGGAGAGTACGAGCAGTACTTC. This codes for CASSLVSGEYEQYF. J is TRBJ2-7 and V is TRBV7-2; D possibly corresponds to TRBD2 (6 bases). The CDR3 consists of 14 residues. The V end was cut by 1 base, the J end by 4 bases, with 11 bases between. Germline values: CDR1 SGHTA, CDR2 FQGNSA.

A few counts support this clone. The rearrangement joins TRBV4-1 to TRBJ1-6; TRBD1 might be the D (5 bases). V lost 7 bases, J lost 7 bases, and 17 bases lay in between. Germline CDR1 and CDR2: MGHRA and YSYEKL. This CDR3 contains 15 residues. CDR3 DNA sequence: TGCGCCAGCACCCCGGGTGGCCGGACAAATTCACCCCTCCACTTT. Translated, it gives CASTPGGRTNSPLHF.

On this clone: Distinct nucleotide sequences in the sample also encode this CDR3. The V gene is TRBV18, the J gene TRBJ2-5; D might be TRBD1 (5 bases). Trimming left V 3 bases short and J 2 bases short, with 7 bases between. Germline V CDR1 and CDR2: KGHSH, LQKENI. CDR3 length equals 13 residues. The DNA for the CDR3 is TGTGCCAGCTCACCTGGGGCTCAAGAGACCCAGTACTTC. Translation: CASSPGAQETQYF.

J is TRBJ2-1 and V is TRBV7-2; 7 bases match TRBD2. V shed 7 bases, J shed 2 bases, and the junction held 5 bases outside the gene matches. There are 14 residues in the CDR3. Per the germline V gene, CDR1 is SGHTA and CDR2 is FQGNSA. CDR3 in amino acids: CASTSSGPYNEQFF. The CDR3 DNA reads as TGTGCCAGCACCTCTAGCGGCCCCTACAATGAGCAGTTCTTC.

The genes are TRBV6-5 and TRBJ2-5; possible D gene TRBD1, 5 bases. Germline CDR1 is MNHEY and CDR2 is SVGAGI. The germline V and J ends were trimmed by 2 bases and 6 bases, with 16 bases remaining between them. The CDR3 is 15 residues long. CDR3 DNA: TGTGCCAGCAGTTACAAGGCAGGGTTTGCTCAGACCCAGTACTTC. Translating gives CASSYKAGFAQTQYF.

The rearrangement joins TRBV29-1 to TRBJ2-7; tentative D call: TRBD1 (7 bases). The CDR3 length is 14 residues. Germline V gene lookup returns CDR1 SQVTM and CDR2 ANQGSEA. The ends were cut back, 7 bases at V and 0 bases at J, with 16 bases in the middle. The CDR3 loop reads CSASGTAGSYEQYF. The CDR3 region has the DNA TGCAGCGCATCCGGGACAGCGGGCTCCTACGAGCAGTACTTC.

This chain connects TRBV6-6 to TRBJ1-2; 8 positions agree with TRBD1. After removal of 6 bases from V and 8 bases from J, the junction contained 5 bases not matched to a gene. In germline, CDR1 is MNHNY, CDR2 SVGAGI (reference sequence). The CDR3 loop spans 12 amino acids. CDR3 sequence (DNA): TGTGCCAGCAGGCCCGACAGGGGCGGCTACACCTTC. Translating gives CASRPDRGGYTF.

V gene TRBV28 combines with J gene TRBJ1-1; D remains ambiguous. V lost 6 bases and J 0 bases, leaving 8 bases between the germline ends. Germline V gene lookup returns CDR1 MDHEN and CDR2 SYDVKM. The CDR3 is 13 residues long. In DNA form, the CDR3 reads TGTGCCAGCAGCCCCCCCATGAACACTGAAGCTTTCTTT. Protein product: CASSPPMNTEAFF.

The chain carries TRBV9 and TRBJ1-6; 9 bases line up with TRBD1. Germline assignment: CDR1 SGDLS and CDR2 YYNGEE. This CDR3 is 16 amino acids long. The V gene end was trimmed by 0 bases and the J gene end by 2 bases; junction bases not matched to a gene: 0. CDR3 in DNA: TGTGCCAGCAGCGTAGGGGACAGGGCCTATAATTCACCCCTCCACTTT. Translation: CASSVGDRAYNSPLHF.

The genes are TRBV7-2 and TRBJ1-2; 8 bases match TRBD1. Unmatched junction bases numbered 4, after V lost 0 bases and J lost 4 bases. The CDR3 is 15 amino acids. Germline values: CDR1 SGHTA, CDR2 FQGNSA. DNA of the CDR3: TGTGCCAGCAGCTTAGCCCAGGGGGCCAGCTATGGCTACACCTTC. It is translated as CASSLAQGASYGYTF.

The V call is TRBV7-9, the J call TRBJ2-3; D may be TRBD2 (7 bases). V shed 5 bases and J shed 5 bases, with 14 bases lying between them. The CDR3 has 14 residues. The germline V gene has CDR1 SEHNR and CDR2 FQNEAQ (reference sequence). The DNA for the CDR3 is TGTGCCAGCAGCCTGGGGGGGGCTAAAGATACGCAGTATTTT. This codes for CASSLGGAKDTQYF. Combining the CDR3 with reference TRBV7-9 and TRBJ2-3 gives the whole variable domain DTGVSQNPRHKITKRGQNVTFRCDPISEHNRLYWYRQTLGQGPEFLTYFQNEAQLEKSRLLSDRFSAERPKGSFSTLEIQRTEQGDSAMYLCASSLGGAKDTQYFGPGTRLTVL.

The chain combines TRBV5-6 with TRBJ1-1; the D gene is possibly TRBD1 (5 bases). The CDR3 runs to 15 residues. The germline V and J ends were trimmed by 1 base and 4 bases, with 14 bases remaining between them. CDR1 and CDR2 (germline): SGHDT, YYEEEE. The CDR3 sequence: CASSLSPGFGTEAFF. DNA for the CDR3: TGTGCCAGCAGCTTGTCCCCAGGGTTCGGCACTGAAGCTTTCTTT.

The chain has TRBV4-2 and TRBJ2-4; 7 nucleotides match TRBD1. Germline values: CDR1 LGHNA, CDR2 YNFKEQ. V shed 1 base, J shed 9 bases, and the junction held 9 bases outside the gene matches. CDR3 length equals 15 residues. The CDR3 is CASSQATGRKGIQYF. The CDR3 coding sequence is TGTGCCAGCAGCCAAGCGACAGGGAGAAAGGGCATTCAGTACTTC.

V usage is TRBV28 and J usage is TRBJ2-7, with TRBD1 identical over 9 bases. The CDR3 is 15 residues long. CDR1 and CDR2 (germline): MDHEN, SYDVKM. The V and J ends lost 3 bases and 5 bases, in that order; junction bases with no gene match: 8. The CDR3 nucleotides are TGTGCCAGCAGTTTCGGCGGGACAGGGTCCCACGAGCAGTACTTC. Translated, it gives CASSFGGTGSHEQYF.

This chain uses TRBV7-2 with TRBJ2-5; 8 bases are shared with TRBD1. The length of the CDR3 is 14 residues. V was pared by 3 bases and J by 3 bases, with 3 bases of the junction left unmatched. From germline, CDR1 is SGHTA and CDR2 FQGNSA. CDR3 amino acids: CASSFPDREETQYF. The CDR3 DNA reads as TGTGCCAGCAGCTTCCCGGACAGGGAAGAGACCCAGTACTTC.

The CDR3 sequence: CASSLAQNTEAFF. The CDR3 nucleotides are TGTGCCAGCAGTTTAGCACAGAACACTGAAGCTTTCTTT. The chain joins TRBV12-3 or TRBV12-4 to TRBJ1-1; the D is unclear. The CDR3 totals 13 residues. V was shortened by 0 bases and J by 1 base, with 3 bases between the two germline ends.

V gene TRBV3-1 (or the pseudogene TRBV3-2) combines with J gene TRBJ1-5; TRBD1 might be the D (5 bases). The V end was cut by 0 bases, the J end by 7 bases, with 13 bases between. Germline loops: CDR1 LGHDT, CDR2 YNNKEL (reference sequence). CDR3 length: 15 residues. CDR3 protein: CASSQEGPPQQPQHF. CDR3 DNA sequence: TGTGCCAGCAGCCAAGAGGGGCCTCCTCAGCAGCCCCAGCATTTT.